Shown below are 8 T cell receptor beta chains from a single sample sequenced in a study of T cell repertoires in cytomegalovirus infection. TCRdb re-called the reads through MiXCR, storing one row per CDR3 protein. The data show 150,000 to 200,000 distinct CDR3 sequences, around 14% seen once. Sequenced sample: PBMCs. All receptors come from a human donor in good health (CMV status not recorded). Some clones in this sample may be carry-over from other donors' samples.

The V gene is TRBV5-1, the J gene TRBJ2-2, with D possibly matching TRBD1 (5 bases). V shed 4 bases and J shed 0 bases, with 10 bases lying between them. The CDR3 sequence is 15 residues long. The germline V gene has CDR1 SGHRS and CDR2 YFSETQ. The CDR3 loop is CASSIQVSNTGELFF. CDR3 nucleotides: TGCGCCAGCAGCATACAGGTTTCGAACACCGGGGAGCTGTTTTTT.

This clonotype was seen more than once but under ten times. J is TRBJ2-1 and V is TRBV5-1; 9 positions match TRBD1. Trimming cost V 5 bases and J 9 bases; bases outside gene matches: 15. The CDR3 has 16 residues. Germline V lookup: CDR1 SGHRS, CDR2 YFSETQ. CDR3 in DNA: TGCGCCAGCAGTTTTGAAGCGGGGACAGGGAATCGTGAGCAGTTCTTC. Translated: CASSFEAGTGNREQFF.

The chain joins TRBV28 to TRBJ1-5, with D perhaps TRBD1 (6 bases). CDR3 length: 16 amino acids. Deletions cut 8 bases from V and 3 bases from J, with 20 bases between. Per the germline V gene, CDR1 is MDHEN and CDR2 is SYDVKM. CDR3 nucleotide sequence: TGTGCCAGCGTATACGCCGCGGGGGCTAACAATCAGCCCCAGCATTTT. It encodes CASVYAAGANNQPQHF. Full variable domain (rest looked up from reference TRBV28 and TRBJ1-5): DVKVTQSSRYLVKRTGEKVFLECVQDMDHENMFWYRQDPGLGLRLIYFSYDVKMKEKGDIPEGYSVSREKKERFSLILESASTNQTSMYLCASVYAAGANNQPQHFGDGTRLSIL.

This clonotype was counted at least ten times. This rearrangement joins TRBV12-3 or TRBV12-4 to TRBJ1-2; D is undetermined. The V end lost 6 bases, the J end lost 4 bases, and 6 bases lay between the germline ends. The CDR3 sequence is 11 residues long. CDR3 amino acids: CASSSTYGYTF. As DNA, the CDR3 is TGTGCCAGCAGCTCAACCTATGGCTACACCTTC.

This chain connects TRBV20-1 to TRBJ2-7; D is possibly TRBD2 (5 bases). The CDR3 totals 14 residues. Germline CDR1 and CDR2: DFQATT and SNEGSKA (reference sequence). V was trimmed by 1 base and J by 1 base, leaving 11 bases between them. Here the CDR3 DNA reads TGCAGTGCTAGAGGTGGAGCGGCATCCTACGAGCAGTACTTC. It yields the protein CSARGGAASYEQYF.

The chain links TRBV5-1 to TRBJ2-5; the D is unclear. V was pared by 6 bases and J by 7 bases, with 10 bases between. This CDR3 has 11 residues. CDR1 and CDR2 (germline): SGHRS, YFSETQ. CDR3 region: CASTYIGTQYF. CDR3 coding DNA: TGCGCCAGCACATATATCGGGACCCAGTACTTC.

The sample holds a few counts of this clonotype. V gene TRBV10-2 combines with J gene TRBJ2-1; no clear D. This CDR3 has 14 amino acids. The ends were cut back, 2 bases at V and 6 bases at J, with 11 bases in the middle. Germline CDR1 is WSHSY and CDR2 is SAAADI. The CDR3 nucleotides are TGCGCCAGCAGTGAGAATCTTATACGCAATGAGCAGTTCTTC. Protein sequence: CASSENLIRNEQFF.

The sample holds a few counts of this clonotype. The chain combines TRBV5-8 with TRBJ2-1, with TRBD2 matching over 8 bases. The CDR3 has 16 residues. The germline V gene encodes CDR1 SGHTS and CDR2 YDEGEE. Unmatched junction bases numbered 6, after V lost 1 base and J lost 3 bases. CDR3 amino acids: CASSLRGGGIYNEQFF. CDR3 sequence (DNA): TGTGCCAGCAGCTTGCGGGGCGGGGGGATCTACAATGAGCAGTTCTTC.